Listed here are 5 T cell receptor beta chains from one sample, sequenced in a study of identical twins. TCRdb re-derived calls from the 5' RACE reads in MiXCR, one entry per CDR3 protein. This table has more than 200,000 distinct CDR3 sequences, more than 12% appearing once. Sequencing was carried out using memory (CD45RO+) T cells sorted from blood. These receptors all stem from a woman younger than 30 in good health.

The chain employs TRBV6-5 and TRBJ1-4; 8 bases line up with TRBD1. Germline V CDR1 and CDR2: MNHEY, SVGAGI. The ends lost 0 bases at V and 7 bases at J; junction bases unmatched: 7. This CDR3 comprises 16 residues. The CDR3 DNA reads TGTGCCAGCAGTTACTCCTGGACAGGGCAGGGTGAAAAACTGTTTTTT. Translation gives CASSYSWTGQGEKLFF.

This clonotype showed up many times. The chain joins TRBV7-2 to TRBJ2-1; 7 nucleotides align to TRBD2. The trim removed 3 bases at V and 2 bases at J, leaving 4 bases unmatched. CDR1 SGHTA and CDR2 FQGNSA come from the germline V gene. This CDR3 region has 15 residues. The CDR3 DNA is TGTGCCAGCAGCTTCCTAGCGGCGACCTACAATGAGCAGTTCTTC. Translating gives CASSFLAATYNEQFF.

The chain couples TRBV3-1 to TRBJ1-2; no reliable D call. Per germline, CDR1 LGHDT and CDR2 YNNKEL (reference sequence). The length of the CDR3 is 13 residues. The V gene lost 3 bases and the J gene lost 7 bases, with 12 bases spanning the gap. The CDR3 DNA reads as TGTGCCAGCAGCCACGGCGACGGTGCTGGCTACACCTTC. This translates into CASSHGDGAGYTF.

This rearrangement joins TRBV20-1 to TRBJ2-2; 8 bases line up with TRBD2. The germline V gene has CDR1 DFQATT and CDR2 SNEGSKA (reference sequence). There are 13 residues in the CDR3. The J segment lost 13 bases and the V segment lost 2 bases, leaving 9 bases of the junction unmatched. This CDR3 is CSARPGGVVGLFF. The CDR3 coding sequence is TGCAGTGCTAGACCCGGGGGGGTTGTGGGGCTGTTTTTT.

The chain links TRBV7-9 to TRBJ2-3; 9 bases agree with TRBD1. The V and J ends lost 6 bases and 3 bases, in that order; junction bases with no gene match: 7. The CDR3 sequence is 15 residues long. Germline V lookup: CDR1 SEHNR, CDR2 FQNEAQ (reference sequence). The CDR3 loop is CASRSGTGKTDTQYF. As DNA, the CDR3 is TGTGCCAGCAGAAGCGGGACAGGGAAAACAGATACGCAGTATTTT.